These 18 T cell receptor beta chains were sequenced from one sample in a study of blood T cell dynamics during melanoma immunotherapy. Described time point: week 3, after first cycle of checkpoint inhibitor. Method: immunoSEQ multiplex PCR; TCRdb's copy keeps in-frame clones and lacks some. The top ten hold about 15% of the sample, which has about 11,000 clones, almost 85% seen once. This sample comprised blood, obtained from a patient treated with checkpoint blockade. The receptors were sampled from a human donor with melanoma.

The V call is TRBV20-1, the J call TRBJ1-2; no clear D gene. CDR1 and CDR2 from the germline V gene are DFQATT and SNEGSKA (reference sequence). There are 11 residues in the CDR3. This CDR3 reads CSPGVAIGYTF. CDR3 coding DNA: TGCAGCCCAGGAGTGGCGATCGGCTACACCTTC.

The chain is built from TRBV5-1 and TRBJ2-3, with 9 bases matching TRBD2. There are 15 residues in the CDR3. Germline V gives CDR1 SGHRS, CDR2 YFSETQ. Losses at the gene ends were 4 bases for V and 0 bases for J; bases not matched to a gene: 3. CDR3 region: CASSVAGGSTDTQYF. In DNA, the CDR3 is TGCGCCAGCAGCGTCGCGGGGGGGAGCACAGATACGCAGTATTTT.

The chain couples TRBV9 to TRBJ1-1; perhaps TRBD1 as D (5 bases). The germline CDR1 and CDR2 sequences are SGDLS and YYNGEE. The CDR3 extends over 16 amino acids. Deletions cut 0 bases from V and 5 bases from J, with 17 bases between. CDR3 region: CASSVGEGRARTEAFF. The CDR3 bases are TGTGCCAGCAGCGTAGGGGAGGGGAGGGCGAGGACTGAAGCTTTCTTT.

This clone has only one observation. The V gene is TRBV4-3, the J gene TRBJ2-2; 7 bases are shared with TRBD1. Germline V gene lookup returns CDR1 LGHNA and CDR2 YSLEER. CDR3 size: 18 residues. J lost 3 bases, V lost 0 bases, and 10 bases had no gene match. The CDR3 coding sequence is TGCGCCAGCAGCCAAGATGGGATGAACAGGGGTTACACCGGGGAGCTGTTTTTT. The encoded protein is CASSQDGMNRGYTGELFF.

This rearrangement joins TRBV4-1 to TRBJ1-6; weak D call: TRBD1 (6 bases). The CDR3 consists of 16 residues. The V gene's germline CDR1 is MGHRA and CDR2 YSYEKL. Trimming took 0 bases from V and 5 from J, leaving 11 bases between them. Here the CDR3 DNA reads TGCGCCAGCAGCCAAGATGGGGACATTAATAATTCACCCCTCCACTTT. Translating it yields CASSQDGDINNSPLHF.

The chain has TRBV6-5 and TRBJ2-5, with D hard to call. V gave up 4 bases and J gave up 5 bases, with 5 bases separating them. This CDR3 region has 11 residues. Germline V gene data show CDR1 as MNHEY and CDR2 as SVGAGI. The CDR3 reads CASSSYETQYF. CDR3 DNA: TGTGCCAGCAGTTCTTACGAGACCCAGTACTTC.

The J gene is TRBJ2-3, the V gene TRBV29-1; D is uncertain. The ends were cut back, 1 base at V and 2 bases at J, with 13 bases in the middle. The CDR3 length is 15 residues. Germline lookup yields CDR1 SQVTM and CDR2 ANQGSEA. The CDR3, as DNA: TGCAGCGTTGAAGCCGCGAATCCCTCCACAGATACGCAGTATTTT. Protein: CSVEAANPSTDTQYF.

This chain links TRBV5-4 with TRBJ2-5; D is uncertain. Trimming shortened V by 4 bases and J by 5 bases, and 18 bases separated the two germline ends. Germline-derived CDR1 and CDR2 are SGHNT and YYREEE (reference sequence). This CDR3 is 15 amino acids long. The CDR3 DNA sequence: TGTGCCAGCAGCCCTGGACCAGTGTCCCCGGAGACCCAGTACTTC. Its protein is CASSPGPVSPETQYF.

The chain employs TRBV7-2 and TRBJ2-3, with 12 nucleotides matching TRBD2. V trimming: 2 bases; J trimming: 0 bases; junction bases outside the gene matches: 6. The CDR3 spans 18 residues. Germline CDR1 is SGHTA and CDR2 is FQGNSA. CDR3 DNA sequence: TGTGCCAGCAGCTTAAGACTAGCGGGGGTCCTCAGCACAGATACGCAGTATTTT. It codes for CASSLRLAGVLSTDTQYF.

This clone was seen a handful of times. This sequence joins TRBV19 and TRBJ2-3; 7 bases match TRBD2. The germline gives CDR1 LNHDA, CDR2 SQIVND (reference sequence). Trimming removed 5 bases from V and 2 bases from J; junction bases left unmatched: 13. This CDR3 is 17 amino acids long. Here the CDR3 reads CASSGGGGSFSTDTQYF. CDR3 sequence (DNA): TGTGCCAGTAGTGGGGGGGGAGGTTCCTTTTCCACAGATACGCAGTATTTT.

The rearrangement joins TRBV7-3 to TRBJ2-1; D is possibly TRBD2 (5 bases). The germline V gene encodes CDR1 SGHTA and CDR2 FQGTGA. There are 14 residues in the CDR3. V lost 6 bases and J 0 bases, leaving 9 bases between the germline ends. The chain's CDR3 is CASSPGGSYNEQFF. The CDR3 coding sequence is TGTGCCAGCAGTCCCGGAGGCTCCTACAATGAGCAGTTCTTC.

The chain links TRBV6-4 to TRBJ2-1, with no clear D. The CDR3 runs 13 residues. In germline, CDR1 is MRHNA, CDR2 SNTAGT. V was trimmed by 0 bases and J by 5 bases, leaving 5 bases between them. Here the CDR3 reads CASSDSPDNEQFF. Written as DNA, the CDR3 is TGTGCCAGCAGTGACTCGCCAGACAATGAGCAGTTCTTC.

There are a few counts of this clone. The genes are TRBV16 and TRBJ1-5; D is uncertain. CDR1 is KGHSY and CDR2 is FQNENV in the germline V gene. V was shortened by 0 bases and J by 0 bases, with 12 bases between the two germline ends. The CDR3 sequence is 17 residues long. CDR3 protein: CASSQSVTLYSNQPQHF. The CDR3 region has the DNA TGTGCCAGCAGCCAATCGGTCACACTGTATAGCAATCAGCCCCAGCATTTT.

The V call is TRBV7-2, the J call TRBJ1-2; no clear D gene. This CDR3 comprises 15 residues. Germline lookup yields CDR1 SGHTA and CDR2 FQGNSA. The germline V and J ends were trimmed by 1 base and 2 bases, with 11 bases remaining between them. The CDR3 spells CASSLGIGSNYGYTF. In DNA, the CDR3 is TGTGCCAGCAGCTTAGGAATAGGGTCGAACTATGGCTACACCTTC.

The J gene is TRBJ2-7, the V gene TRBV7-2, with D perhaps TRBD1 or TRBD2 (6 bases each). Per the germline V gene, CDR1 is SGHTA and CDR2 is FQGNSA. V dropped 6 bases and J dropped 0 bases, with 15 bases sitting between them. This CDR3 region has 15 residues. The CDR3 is CASSPGGRLSYEQYF. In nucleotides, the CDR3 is TGTGCCAGCAGTCCCGGGGGCCGCCTCTCCTACGAGCAGTACTTC. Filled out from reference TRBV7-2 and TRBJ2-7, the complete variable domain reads GAGVSQSPSNKVTEKGKDVELRCDPISGHTALYWYRQSLGQGLEFLIYFQGNSAPDKSGLPSDRFSAERTGGSVSTLTIQRTQQEDSAVYLCASSPGGRLSYEQYFGPGTRLTVT.

Written as DNA, the CDR3 is TGTGCCAGCGAGACAACACGGAGCACAGATACGCAGTATTTT. Its protein is CASETTRSTDTQYF. The rearrangement links TRBV6-1 to TRBJ2-3, with D uncertain. V was trimmed by 8 bases and J by 0 bases, leaving 12 bases between them. CDR3 length equals 14 residues. Germline assignment: CDR1 MNHNS and CDR2 SASEGT.

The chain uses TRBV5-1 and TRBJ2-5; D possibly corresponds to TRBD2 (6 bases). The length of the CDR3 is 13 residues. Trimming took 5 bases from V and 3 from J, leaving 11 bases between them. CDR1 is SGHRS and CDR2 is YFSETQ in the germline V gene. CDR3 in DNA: TGCGCCAGCAGGGACCCGGGGGAAGAGACCCAGTACTTC. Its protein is CASRDPGEETQYF.

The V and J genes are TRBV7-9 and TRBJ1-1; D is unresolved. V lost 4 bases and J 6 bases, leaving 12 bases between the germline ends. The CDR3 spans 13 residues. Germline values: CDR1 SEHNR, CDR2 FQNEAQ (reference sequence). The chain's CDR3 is CASSSLAGSEAFF. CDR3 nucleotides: TGTGCCAGCAGCTCCCTCGCGGGTTCTGAAGCTTTCTTT.